This record looks at one TCR beta chain sequence and its context. Antigen specificity is unknown. The data originate from a study of shared clonotypes between healthy human individuals. Study-wide results and caveats: Donor clonotype sharing was expected to depend on sequencing depth. Collection of samples was limited to blood; tissue repertoires likely differ.

TCRdb's table, derived via immunoSEQ multiplex PCR, lists solely in-frame clones and lacks some. The repertoire holds about 110,000 clones, with around 65% as singletons. Sequenced: memory CD8+ T cells sorted from blood. Subset in this sample: CD45RO+ cells pooled with CCR7-negative TemRA cells. The sequence was obtained from a woman aged 30 to 39 in good health.

The chain's CDR3 is CASSLAIGPAGDTQYF. Written as DNA, the CDR3 is TGCGCCAGCAGCTTGGCCATAGGACCCGCTGGCGATACGCAGTATTTT. The rearrangement uses TRBV5-1 and TRBJ2-3; D gene unclear. CDR3 length equals 16 residues. Looked up from germline, CDR1 is SGHRS and CDR2 is YFSETQ. Trimming took off 0 bases at V and 6 bases at J, with 17 bases between the two ends.